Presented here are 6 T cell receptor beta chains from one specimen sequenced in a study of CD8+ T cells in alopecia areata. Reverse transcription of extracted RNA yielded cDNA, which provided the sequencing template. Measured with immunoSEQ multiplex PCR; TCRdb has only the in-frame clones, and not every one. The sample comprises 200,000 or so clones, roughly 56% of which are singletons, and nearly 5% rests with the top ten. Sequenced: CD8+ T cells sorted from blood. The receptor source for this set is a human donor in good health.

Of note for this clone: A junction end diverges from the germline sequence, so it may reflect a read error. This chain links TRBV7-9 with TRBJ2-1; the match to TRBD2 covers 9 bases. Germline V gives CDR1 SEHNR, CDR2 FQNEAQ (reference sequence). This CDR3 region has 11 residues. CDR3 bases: TGTGCCAGCAGCCAAGGGACTAGCCCAATCTTC. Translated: CASSQGTSPIF.

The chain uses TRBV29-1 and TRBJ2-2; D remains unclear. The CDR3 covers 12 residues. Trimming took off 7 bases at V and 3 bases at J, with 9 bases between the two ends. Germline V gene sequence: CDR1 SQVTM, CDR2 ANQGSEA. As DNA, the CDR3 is TGCAGCGCCCCAAAAGACACCGGGGAGCTGTTTTTT. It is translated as CSAPKDTGELFF.

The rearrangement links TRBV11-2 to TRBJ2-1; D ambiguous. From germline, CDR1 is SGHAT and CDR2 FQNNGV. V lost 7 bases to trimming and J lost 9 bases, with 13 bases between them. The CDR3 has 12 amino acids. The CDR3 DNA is TGTGCCAGCACCCCCGCCCTTGGTGAGCAGTTCTTC. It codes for CASTPALGEQFF. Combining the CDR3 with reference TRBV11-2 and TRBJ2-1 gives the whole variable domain EAGVAQSPRYKIIEKRQSVAFWCNPISGHATLYWYQQILGQGPKLLIQFQNNGVVDDSQLPKDRFSAERLKGVDSTLKIQPAKLEDSAVYLCASTPALGEQFFGPGTRLTVL.

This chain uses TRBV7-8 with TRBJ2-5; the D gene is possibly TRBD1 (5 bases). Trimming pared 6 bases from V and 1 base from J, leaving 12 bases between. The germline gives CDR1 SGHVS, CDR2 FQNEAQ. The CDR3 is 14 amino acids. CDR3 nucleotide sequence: TGTGCCAGCAGTGAAGGGGCGGCCCAAGAGACCCAGTACTTC. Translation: CASSEGAAQETQYF. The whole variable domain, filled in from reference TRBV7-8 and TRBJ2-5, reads GAGVSQSPRYKVAKRGQDVALRCDPISGHVSLFWYQQALGQGPEFLTYFQNEAQLDKSGLPSDRFFAERPEGSVSTLKIQRTQQEDSAVYLCASSEGAAQETQYFGPGTRLLVL.

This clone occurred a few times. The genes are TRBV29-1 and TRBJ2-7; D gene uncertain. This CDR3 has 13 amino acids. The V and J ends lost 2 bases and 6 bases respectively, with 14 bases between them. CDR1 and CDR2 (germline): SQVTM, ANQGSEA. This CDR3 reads CSVETPPGAEQYF. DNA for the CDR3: TGCAGCGTTGAAACCCCGCCTGGTGCCGAGCAGTACTTC.

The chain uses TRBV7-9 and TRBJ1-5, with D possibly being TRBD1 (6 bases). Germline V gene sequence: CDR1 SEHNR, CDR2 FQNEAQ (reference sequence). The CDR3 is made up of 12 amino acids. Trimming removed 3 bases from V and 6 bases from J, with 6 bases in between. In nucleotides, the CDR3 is TGTGCCAGCAGCTTGGACAGTCAGCCCCAGCATTTT. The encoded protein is CASSLDSQPQHF.